This T cell receptor (beta chain) emerged from a study of T cell repertoires in Merkel cell carcinoma (dated 2019 in TCRdb). For the wider study: Patients with prior intralesional immunotherapy or systemic immune checkpoint blockade before the biopsy were excluded. The MCPyV-specific clonotypes were initially defined from expanded tumor-infiltrating lymphocytes through tetramer sorting, cloning and paired TCR sequencing. To be included, a subject needed both a diagnosis of MCPyV-positive Merkel cell carcinoma and tumor-infiltrating lymphocytes that had been successfully expanded in vitro.

The CDR3 has 15 amino acids, counting the end cysteine and phenylalanine. Left in the record is the CDR3 DNA by itself, 45 bases read in frame from the first base. Reading the germline V gene (reference sequence) gives CDR1 LNHNV and CDR2 YYDKDF. V has 5 bases trimmed and J has 1 base trimmed; junction bases matching no gene number 5. Paper-wide results and their limitations: The study did not examine normal tissue biopsies.

This clone was counted only a few times. The target of this receptor is not known. No much larger clone exists at a distance of one base, and base qualities are not known. TRB CDR3 sequencing and data processing of tumor genomic DNA were performed with the immunoSEQ assay. TCRdb took over this immuneACCESS table, retaining in-frame rearrangements with V and J assigned. Such tables are incomplete; in checked studies, under half of the missing clones stem from an unresolved V gene, and the remainder is unexplained. This sample comprises around 14,000 clones, 65% to 85% of them detected only once. The top ten hold about 15% of the sample. Biopsy-confirmed MCPyV-positive Merkel cell carcinoma was present in the study subjects, and positive serum antibodies to T-antigen were found in every subject. Genomic DNA was extracted from about 6 adjacent 10-micron frozen tumor sections without any cell sorting or culture. Optimal cutting temperature compound was used to freeze tumor biopsy tissue measuring roughly 5 x 5 x 5 mm. Hematoxylin and eosin scout sections confirmed abundant Merkel cell carcinoma and infiltrating cells in the frozen biopsy.

Sequenced: tumor tissue. Recombination linked TRBV15 to TRBJ2-3, and 8 junction bases match TRBD2. This clonotype was obtained from an adult with Merkel cell carcinoma. CDR3 region: CATSGYSGGTDTQYF. The nucleotide sequence is TGTGCCACCAGCGGTTATAGCGGGGGCACAGATACGCAGTATTTT.